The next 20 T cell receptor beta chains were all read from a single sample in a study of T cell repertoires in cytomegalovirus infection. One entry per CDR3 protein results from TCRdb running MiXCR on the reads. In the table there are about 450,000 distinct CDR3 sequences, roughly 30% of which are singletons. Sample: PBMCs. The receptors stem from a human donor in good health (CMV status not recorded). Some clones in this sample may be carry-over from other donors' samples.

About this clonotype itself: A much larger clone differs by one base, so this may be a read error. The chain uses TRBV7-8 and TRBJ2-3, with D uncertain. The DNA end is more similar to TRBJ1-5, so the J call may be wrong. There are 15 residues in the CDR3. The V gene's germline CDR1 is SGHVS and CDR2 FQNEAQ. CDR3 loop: CASSLAQKAIDTQHF. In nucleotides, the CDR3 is TGTGCCAGCAGCTTAGCGCAGAAAGCGATAGATACGCAGCATTTT.

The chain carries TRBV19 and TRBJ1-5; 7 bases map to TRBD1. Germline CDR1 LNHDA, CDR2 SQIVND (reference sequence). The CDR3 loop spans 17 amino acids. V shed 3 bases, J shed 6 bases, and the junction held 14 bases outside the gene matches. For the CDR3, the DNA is TGTGCCAGTAGTATCGTGCAGGGGGTCGCCATGAGTCAGCCCCAGCATTTT. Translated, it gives CASSIVQGVAMSQPQHF.

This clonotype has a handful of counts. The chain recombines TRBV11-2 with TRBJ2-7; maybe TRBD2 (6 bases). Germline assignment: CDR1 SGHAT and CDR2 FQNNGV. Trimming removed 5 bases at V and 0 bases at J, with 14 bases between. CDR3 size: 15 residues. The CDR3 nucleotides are TGTGCCAGCAGCGGCGGGGACGGAGACTCCTACGAGCAGTACTTC. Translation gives CASSGGDGDSYEQYF.

CDR3 sequence (DNA): TGCGCCAGCAGCCGCTCGATGGGGCAGCAAGAGACCCAGTACTTC. As protein: CASSRSMGQQETQYF. The chain combines TRBV4-1 with TRBJ2-5; D might be TRBD1 (5 bases). V lost 4 bases and J lost 2, with 14 bases in between. The CDR3 is 15 amino acids. Germline V CDR1 and CDR2: MGHRA, YSYEKL.

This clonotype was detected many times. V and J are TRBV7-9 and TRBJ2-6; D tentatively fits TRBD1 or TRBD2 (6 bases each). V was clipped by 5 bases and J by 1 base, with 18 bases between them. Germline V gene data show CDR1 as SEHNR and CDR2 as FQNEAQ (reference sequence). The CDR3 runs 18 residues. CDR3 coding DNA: TGTGCCAGCAGCGGAGGGGGGCTGATAGGTTCTGGGGCCAACGTCCTGACTTTC. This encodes CASSGGGLIGSGANVLTF.

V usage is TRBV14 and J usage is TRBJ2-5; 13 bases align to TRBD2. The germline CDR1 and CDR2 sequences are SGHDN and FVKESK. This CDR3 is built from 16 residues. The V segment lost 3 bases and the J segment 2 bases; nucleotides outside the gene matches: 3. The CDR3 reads CASSHRLAGGQETQYF. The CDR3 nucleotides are TGTGCCAGCAGCCACCGACTAGCGGGGGGTCAAGAGACCCAGTACTTC.

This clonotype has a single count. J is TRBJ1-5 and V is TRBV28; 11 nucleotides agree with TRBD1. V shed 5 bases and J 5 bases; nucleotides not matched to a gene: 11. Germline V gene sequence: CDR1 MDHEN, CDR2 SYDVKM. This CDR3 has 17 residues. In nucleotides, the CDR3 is TGTGCCAGCAGTAAAGGACAGGGGGCGTTAAGGGATCAGCCCCAGCATTTT. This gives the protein CASSKGQGALRDQPQHF.

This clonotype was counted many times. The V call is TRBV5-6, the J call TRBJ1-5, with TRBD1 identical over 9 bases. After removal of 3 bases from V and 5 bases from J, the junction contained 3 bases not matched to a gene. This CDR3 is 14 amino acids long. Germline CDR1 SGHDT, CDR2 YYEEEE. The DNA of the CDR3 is TGTGCCAGCAGCTCGGGACAGGGAGATCAGCCCCAGCATTTT. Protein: CASSSGQGDQPQHF. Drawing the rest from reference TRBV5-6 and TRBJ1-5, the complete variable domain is DAGVTQSPTHLIKTRGQQVTLRCSPKSGHDTVSWYQQALGQGPQFIFQYYEEEERQRGNFPDRFSGHQFPNYSSELNVNALLLGDSALYLCASSSGQGDQPQHFGDGTRLSIL.

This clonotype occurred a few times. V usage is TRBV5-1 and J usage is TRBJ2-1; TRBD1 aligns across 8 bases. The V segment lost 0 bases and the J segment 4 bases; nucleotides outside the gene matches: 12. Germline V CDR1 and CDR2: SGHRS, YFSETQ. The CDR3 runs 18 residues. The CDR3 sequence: CASSLGQGISWEYNEQFF. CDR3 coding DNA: TGCGCCAGCAGCTTGGGACAGGGGATTAGTTGGGAATACAATGAGCAGTTCTTC.

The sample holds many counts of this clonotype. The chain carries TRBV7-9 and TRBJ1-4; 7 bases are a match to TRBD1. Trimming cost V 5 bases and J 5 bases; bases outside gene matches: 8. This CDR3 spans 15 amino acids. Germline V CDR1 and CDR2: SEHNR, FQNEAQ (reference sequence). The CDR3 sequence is CASSPLGQVNEKLFF. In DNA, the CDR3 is TGTGCCAGCAGCCCACTCGGACAGGTCAATGAAAAACTGTTTTTT. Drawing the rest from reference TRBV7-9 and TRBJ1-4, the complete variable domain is DTGVSQNPRHKITKRGQNVTFRCDPISEHNRLYWYRQTLGQGPEFLTYFQNEAQLEKSRLLSDRFSAERPKGSFSTLEIQRTEQGDSAMYLCASSPLGQVNEKLFFGSGTQLSVL.

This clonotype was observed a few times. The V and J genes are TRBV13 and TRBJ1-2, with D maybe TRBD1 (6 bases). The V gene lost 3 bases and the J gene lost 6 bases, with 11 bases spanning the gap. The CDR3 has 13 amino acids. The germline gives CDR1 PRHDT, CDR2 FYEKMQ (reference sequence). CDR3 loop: CASSFTGRNGYTF. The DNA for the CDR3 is TGTGCCAGCAGCTTCACAGGGAGGAATGGCTACACCTTC.

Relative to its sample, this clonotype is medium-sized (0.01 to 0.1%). The CDR3 here is CASSPPAVNYGYTF. CDR3 bases: TGTGCCAGCAGCCCCCCAGCTGTTAACTATGGCTACACCTTC. The genes are TRBV7-9 and TRBJ1-2, with no clear D. V was shortened by 5 bases and J by 1 base, with 11 bases between the two germline ends. The CDR3 is made up of 14 amino acids. Germline V gene lookup returns CDR1 SEHNR and CDR2 FQNEAQ (reference sequence).

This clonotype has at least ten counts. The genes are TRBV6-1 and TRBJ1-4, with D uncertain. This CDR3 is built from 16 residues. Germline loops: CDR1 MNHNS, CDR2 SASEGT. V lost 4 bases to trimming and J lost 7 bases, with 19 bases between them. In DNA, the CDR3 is TGTGCCAGCAGTGCGGGCCCGGCGGGTAGATTTGAAAAACTGTTTTTT. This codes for CASSAGPAGRFEKLFF.

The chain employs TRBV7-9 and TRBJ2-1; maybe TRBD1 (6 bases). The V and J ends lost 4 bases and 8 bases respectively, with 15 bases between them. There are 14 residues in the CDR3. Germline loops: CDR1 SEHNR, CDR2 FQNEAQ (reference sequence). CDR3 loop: CASSSLDSRDEQFF. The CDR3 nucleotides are TGTGCCAGCAGCTCGCTGGACAGTAGGGATGAGCAGTTCTTC.

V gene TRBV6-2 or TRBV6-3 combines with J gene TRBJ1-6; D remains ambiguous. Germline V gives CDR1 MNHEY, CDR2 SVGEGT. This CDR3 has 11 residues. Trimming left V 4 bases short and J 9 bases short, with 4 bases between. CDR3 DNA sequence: TGTGCCAGCAGTTCAGTTTCACCCCTCCACTTT. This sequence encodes CASSSVSPLHF.

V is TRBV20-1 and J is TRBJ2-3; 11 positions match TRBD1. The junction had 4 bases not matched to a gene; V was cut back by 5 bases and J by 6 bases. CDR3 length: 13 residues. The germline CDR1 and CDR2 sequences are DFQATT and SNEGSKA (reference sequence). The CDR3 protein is CSAGDRGSDTQYF. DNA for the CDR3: TGCAGTGCTGGGGACAGGGGGTCCGATACGCAGTATTTT.

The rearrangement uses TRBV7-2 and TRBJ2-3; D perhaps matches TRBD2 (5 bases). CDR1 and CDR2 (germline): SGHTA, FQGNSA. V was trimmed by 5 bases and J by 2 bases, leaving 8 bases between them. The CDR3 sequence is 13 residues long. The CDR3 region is CASSRAATDTQYF. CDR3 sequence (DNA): TGTGCCAGCAGCAGAGCGGCCACAGATACGCAGTATTTT.

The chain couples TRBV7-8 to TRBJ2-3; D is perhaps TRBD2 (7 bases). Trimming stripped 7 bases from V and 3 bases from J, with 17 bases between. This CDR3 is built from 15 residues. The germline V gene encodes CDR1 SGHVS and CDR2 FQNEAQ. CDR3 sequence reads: CASTPVGGPTDTQYF. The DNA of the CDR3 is TGTGCCAGCACCCCTGTGGGGGGGCCTACAGATACGCAGTATTTT.

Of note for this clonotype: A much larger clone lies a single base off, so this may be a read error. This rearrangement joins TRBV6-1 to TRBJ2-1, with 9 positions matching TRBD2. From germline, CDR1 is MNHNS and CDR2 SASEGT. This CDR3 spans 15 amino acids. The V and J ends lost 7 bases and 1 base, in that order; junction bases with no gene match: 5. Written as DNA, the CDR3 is TGTGCCAGCATTGCTCTAGCGGGATCCTACAATGAGCAGTTCTTC. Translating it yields CASIALAGSYNEQFF.

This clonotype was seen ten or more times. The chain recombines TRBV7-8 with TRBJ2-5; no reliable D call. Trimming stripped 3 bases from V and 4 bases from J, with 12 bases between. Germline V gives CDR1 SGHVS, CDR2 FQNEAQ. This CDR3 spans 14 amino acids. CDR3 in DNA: TGTGCCAGCAGCTTGTCTAACGTTCGAGAGACCCAGTACTTC. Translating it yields CASSLSNVRETQYF.